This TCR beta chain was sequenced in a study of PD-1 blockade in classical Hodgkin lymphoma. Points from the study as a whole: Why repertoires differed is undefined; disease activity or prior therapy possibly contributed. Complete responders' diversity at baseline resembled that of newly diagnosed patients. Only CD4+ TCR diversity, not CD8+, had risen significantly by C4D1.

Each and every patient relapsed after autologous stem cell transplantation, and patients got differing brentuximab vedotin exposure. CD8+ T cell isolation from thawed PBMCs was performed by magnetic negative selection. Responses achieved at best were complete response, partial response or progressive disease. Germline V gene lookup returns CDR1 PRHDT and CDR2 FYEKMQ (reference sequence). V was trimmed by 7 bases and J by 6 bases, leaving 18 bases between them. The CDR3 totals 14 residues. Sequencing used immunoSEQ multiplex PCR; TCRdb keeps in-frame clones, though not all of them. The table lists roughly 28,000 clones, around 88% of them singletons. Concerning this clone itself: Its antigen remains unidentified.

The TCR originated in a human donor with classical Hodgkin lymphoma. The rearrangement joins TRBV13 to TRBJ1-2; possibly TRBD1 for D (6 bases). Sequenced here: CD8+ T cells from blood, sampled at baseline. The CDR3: CASKEGGSTHGYTF. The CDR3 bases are TGTGCCAGCAAAGAGGGGGGCAGCACCCATGGCTACACCTTC.